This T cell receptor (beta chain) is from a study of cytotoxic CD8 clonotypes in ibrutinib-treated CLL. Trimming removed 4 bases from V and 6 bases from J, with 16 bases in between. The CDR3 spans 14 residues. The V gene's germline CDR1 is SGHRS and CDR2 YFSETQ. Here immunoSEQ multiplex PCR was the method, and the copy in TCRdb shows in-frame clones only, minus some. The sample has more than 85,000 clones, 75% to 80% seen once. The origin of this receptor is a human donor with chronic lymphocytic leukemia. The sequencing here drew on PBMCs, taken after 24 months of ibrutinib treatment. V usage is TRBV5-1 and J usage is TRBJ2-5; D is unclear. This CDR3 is CASSVMSDQKTQYF. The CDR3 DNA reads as TGCGCCAGCAGCGTTATGTCGGACCAGAAGACCCAGTACTTC.